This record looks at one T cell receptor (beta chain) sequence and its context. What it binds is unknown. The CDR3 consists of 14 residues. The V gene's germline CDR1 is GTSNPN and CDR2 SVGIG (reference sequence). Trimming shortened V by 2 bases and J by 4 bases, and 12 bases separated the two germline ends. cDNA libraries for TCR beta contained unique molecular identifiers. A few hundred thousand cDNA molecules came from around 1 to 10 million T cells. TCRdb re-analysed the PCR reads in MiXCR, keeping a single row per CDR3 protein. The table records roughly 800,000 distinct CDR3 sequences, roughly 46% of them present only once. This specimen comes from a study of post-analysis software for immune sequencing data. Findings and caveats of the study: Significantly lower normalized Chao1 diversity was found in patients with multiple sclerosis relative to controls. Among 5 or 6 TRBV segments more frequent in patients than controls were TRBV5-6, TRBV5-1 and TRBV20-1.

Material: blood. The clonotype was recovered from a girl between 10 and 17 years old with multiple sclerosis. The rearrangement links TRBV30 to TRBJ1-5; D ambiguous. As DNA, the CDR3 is TGTGCCTGGAGTATAGGGATAGCGAATCAGCCCCAGCATTTT. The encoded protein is CAWSIGIANQPQHF.